Listed here is a single T cell receptor (beta chain). What it binds is not known. These data are taken from a study of T cell repertoires in cytomegalovirus infection. Turning to the study itself: The authors used CMV epitopes that were HLA-C-restricted (recently identified) and HLA-B-restricted (well studied). Study observations and caveats: Cumulative public TCR beta family frequency identified CMV carriers with the relevant HLA. CMV-specific HLA-C-restricted TCR beta clonotypes dominated the ex vivo response.

Trimming took 6 bases from V and 6 from J, leaving 11 bases between them. The CDR3 has 11 amino acids. CDR1 is SQVTM, CDR2 ANQGSEA, per germline. TCRdb reprocessed the reads with MiXCR, giving one entry per CDR3 protein. The sample has around 900,000 distinct CDR3 sequences, roughly 31% seen once. Sequenced here: cultured CD8+ T cells from PBMCs, sampled from culture after CMV antigen stimulation. This sequence originates from a human donor in good health (CMV status not recorded). Some clones in this sample may be carry-over from other donors' samples. This chain links TRBV29-1 with TRBJ1-2; unclear D gene. The CDR3 nucleotides read TGCAGCGTCCCGAGCTGGGATGGCTACACCTTC. Translation gives CSVPSWDGYTF.